This T cell receptor (beta chain) was obtained from a study of Ad26.COV2.S vaccination and SARS-CoV-2 variants. Treatment described: some 20 received Ad26.COV2.S at low or high dose, single or two shots; about 5 received placebo; per-sample allocation not given. Sample collection was performed on day 63 after the first vaccine or placebo injection. Only in-frame clones appear in the TCRdb table, and some are missing; sequencing was by immunoSEQ multiplex PCR. The data contain 400,000 to 500,000 clones, around 87% of them seen just once; the ten biggest clones take up 3.6%. The CDR3 is made up of 16 amino acids. Losses at the gene ends were 0 bases for V and 2 bases for J; bases not matched to a gene: 6. Germline V gene sequence: CDR1 SGHTA, CDR2 FQGNSA. This clone has only one observation.

This sample comprised peripheral blood, obtained in a trial of Ad26.COV2.S vaccine versus placebo. This TCR came from a person aged 18 to 59 who received the Ad26.COV2.S COVID-19 vaccine or a placebo. The chain carries TRBV7-2 and TRBJ2-5; 7 bases agree with TRBD2. The CDR3, as DNA: TGTGCCAGCAGCTTAGCGACCGGCGGGGGTCAAGAGACCCAGTACTTC. Translation gives CASSLATGGGQETQYF.